The sequence of this T cell receptor (beta chain) was determined in a study of shared clonotypes between healthy human individuals. Profiling relied on immunoSEQ multiplex PCR, and the TCRdb table lists in-frame clones only, not all of them. Here the sample spans about 680,000 clones, under 95% being singletons. V shed 5 bases, J shed 13 bases, and the junction held 14 bases outside the gene matches. CDR1 is SGHRS, CDR2 YFSETQ, per germline. The CDR3 is 14 amino acids. It was CD45RO-negative cells, positively selected for CCR7, that made up naive CD8 cells, with terminally differentiated effector memory CD45RA+ cells excluded. The study drew all its donors from Caucasian adults living in Nashville, Tennessee.

The TCR sequence derives from a man between 25 and 39 years old in good health. The V gene is TRBV5-1, the J gene TRBJ2-1, with TRBD1 identical over 8 bases. The specimen was naive CD8+ T cells sorted from blood. The CDR3 loop reads CASRPFGTGLNQFF. CDR3 DNA: TGCGCCAGCAGACCCTTTGGGACAGGATTAAACCAGTTCTTC.